A single sample is the source of the 9 T cell receptor beta chains below, sequenced in a study of T cell responses to AZD1222 COVID-19 vaccine. Assay: immunoSEQ multiplex PCR; the TCRdb copy retains only in-frame clones and omits some. The table lists about 110,000 clones, 80% to 85% of them singletons, with under 10% in the top ten. Source: peripheral blood, taken on day 0 of AZD1222 vaccination. The receptor source for this set is an adult in good health.

By share of the sample, this clone is medium-sized (0.01 to 0.1%). This rearrangement joins TRBV6-4 to TRBJ1-5; perhaps TRBD1 as D (5 bases). Trimming stripped 0 bases from V and 7 bases from J, with 7 bases between. The germline V gene encodes CDR1 MRHNA and CDR2 SNTAGT. The CDR3 spans 13 residues. The CDR3 nucleotides read TGTGCCAGCAGTGACTCAAGGGGACAGCCCCAGCATTTT. It specifies CASSDSRGQPQHF.

The V call is TRBV5-4, the J call TRBJ1-2; TRBD1 might be the D (5 bases). The germline V gene encodes CDR1 SGHNT and CDR2 YYREEE (reference sequence). V dropped 4 bases and J dropped 2 bases, with 15 bases sitting between them. The CDR3 totals 15 residues. The CDR3 region is CASSVGRGSNYGYTF. CDR3 in DNA: TGTGCCAGCAGCGTGGGGCGAGGATCGAACTATGGCTACACCTTC. Full variable domain (missing parts from reference TRBV5-4 and TRBJ1-2): ETGVTQSPTHLIKTRGQQVTLRCSSQSGHNTVSWYQQALGQGPQFIFQYYREEENGRGNFPPRFSGLQFPNYSSELNVNALELDDSALYLCASSVGRGSNYGYTFGSGTRLTVV.

CDR3 protein: CASSQGTSAYEQYF. The CDR3 DNA reads as TGTGCCAGCAGCCAAGGGACTAGCGCGTACGAGCAGTACTTC. The rearrangement uses TRBV3-1 (or the pseudogene TRBV3-2) and TRBJ2-7; 9 positions match TRBD2. The germline V gene encodes CDR1 LGHDT and CDR2 YNNKEL (reference sequence). The CDR3 extends over 14 amino acids. V shed 1 base and J 4 bases; nucleotides not matched to a gene: 2.

V is TRBV5-1 and J is TRBJ2-1, with a weak D call TRBD2 (6 bases). The CDR3 consists of 14 residues. The V gene's germline CDR1 is SGHRS and CDR2 YFSETQ. The V end lost 4 bases, the J end lost 6 bases, and 14 bases lay between the germline ends. CDR3 sequence (DNA): TGCGCCAGCAGCCCAACTAGCCAGGGCAATGAGCAGTTCTTC. Amino acids: CASSPTSQGNEQFF.

The V and J genes are TRBV2 and TRBJ2-1, with TRBD2 matching 8 bases. Germline lookup yields CDR1 SNHLY and CDR2 FYNNEI. With 7 bases clipped from V and 5 bases from J, the junction kept 7 bases outside the gene matches. CDR3 length: 14 amino acids. This CDR3 is CASIGLAVNNEQFF. In nucleotides, the CDR3 is TGTGCCAGCATCGGACTAGCCGTTAACAATGAGCAGTTCTTC.

The gene calls are TRBV5-1 and TRBJ2-1; perhaps TRBD2 as D (5 bases). This CDR3 comprises 15 residues. V was cut by 2 bases and J by 0 bases, with 9 bases left in between. Germline values: CDR1 SGHRS, CDR2 YFSETQ. CDR3 DNA sequence: TGCGCCAGCAGCTTAGTACGGGGCTCCTACAATGAGCAGTTCTTC. The encoded protein is CASSLVRGSYNEQFF.

This chain links TRBV6-5 with TRBJ1-3; D is undetermined. Germline lookup yields CDR1 MNHEY and CDR2 SVGAGI. Trimming took 0 bases from V and 2 from J, leaving 8 bases between them. CDR3 length: 15 amino acids. The CDR3 protein is CASSYSGGAGNTIYF. Written as DNA, the CDR3 is TGTGCCAGCAGTTACTCGGGCGGCGCTGGAAACACCATATATTTT.

The chain employs TRBV6-5 and TRBJ1-6; perhaps TRBD1 as D (6 bases). Trimming stripped 10 bases from V and 10 bases from J, with 20 bases between. This CDR3 spans 14 amino acids. From germline, CDR1 is MNHEY and CDR2 SVGAGI. The CDR3 DNA is TGTGCCACCCACCGGGGGCCAGTGAGGTCACCCCTCCACTTT. It specifies CATHRGPVRSPLHF.

V and J are TRBV5-1 and TRBJ1-6; TRBD1 might be the D (5 bases). This CDR3 contains 14 residues. CDR1 and CDR2 (germline): SGHRS, YFSETQ. V was pared by 1 base and J by 9 bases, with 11 bases between. The CDR3 protein is CASSLWGEGSPLHF. CDR3 sequence (DNA): TGCGCCAGCAGCTTGTGGGGGGAAGGTTCACCCCTCCACTTT.